The sequence of this TCR beta chain was determined in a study of blood T cell repertoires in COVID-19. Whole-study context: The United States, Italy and Spain supplied acute and convalescent COVID-19 samples. In each case, the material was cDNA or gDNA derived from T cells, B-cell-depleted T cells, or PBMCs.

Study processing details: The assay estimated nucleated cells by amplifying reference gene primers. TCRdb's copy holds only in-frame clones and misses some; the assay was immunoSEQ multiplex PCR. V and J calls and clone size are given by that table; D and trimming were obtained from the DNA. The profile shows over 85,000 clones, about 81% of them singletons. CDR3 size: 17 residues. V was cut by 1 base and J by 4 bases, with 19 bases left in between. Germline CDR1 reads SGHVS; CDR2 reads FQNEAQ. This clone was observed once. The receptor's source is a man between 70 and 80 years old with acute or convalescent COVID-19. The sample was peripheral blood. The J gene is TRBJ2-5, the V gene TRBV7-8, with a tentative D call TRBD1 (8 bases). CDR3 DNA: TGTGCCAGCAGCTTAGAGCGGGGCAGGGGGCGAGCAGAGACCCAGTACTTC. Translation gives CASSLERGRGRAETQYF.